This entry features one T cell receptor beta chain sequence. Its target is unknown. This PCR relied on a set of 60 Vbeta primers and 13 Jbeta primers. Assay: immunoSEQ multiplex PCR; the TCRdb copy retains only in-frame clones and omits some. The sample records roughly 13,000 clones, roughly 60% being singletons. The record originates from a study of cytomegalovirus exposure and HLA in healthy donors. Study-wide results and caveats: There were a few CMV-associated chains whose specificity for CMV antigens was confirmed in vitro. In a later analysis, at a false discovery rate of 0.05, under 20,000 TCR beta sequences were associated with HLA alleles.

The sequenced material came from PBMCs. The origin of this receptor is a woman aged 45-65 years in good health and CMV-seropositive.

CDR3 in DNA: TGCGCCAGCAGCCCAGCAGGGGTGAACACCGGGGAGCTGTTTTTT. This translates into CASSPAGVNTGELFF. The J gene is TRBJ2-2, the V gene TRBV4-3; D is perhaps TRBD1 (6 bases). This CDR3 has 15 amino acids. The V gene lost 4 bases and the J gene lost 1 base, with 10 bases spanning the gap. Germline CDR1 is LGHNA and CDR2 is YSLEER.